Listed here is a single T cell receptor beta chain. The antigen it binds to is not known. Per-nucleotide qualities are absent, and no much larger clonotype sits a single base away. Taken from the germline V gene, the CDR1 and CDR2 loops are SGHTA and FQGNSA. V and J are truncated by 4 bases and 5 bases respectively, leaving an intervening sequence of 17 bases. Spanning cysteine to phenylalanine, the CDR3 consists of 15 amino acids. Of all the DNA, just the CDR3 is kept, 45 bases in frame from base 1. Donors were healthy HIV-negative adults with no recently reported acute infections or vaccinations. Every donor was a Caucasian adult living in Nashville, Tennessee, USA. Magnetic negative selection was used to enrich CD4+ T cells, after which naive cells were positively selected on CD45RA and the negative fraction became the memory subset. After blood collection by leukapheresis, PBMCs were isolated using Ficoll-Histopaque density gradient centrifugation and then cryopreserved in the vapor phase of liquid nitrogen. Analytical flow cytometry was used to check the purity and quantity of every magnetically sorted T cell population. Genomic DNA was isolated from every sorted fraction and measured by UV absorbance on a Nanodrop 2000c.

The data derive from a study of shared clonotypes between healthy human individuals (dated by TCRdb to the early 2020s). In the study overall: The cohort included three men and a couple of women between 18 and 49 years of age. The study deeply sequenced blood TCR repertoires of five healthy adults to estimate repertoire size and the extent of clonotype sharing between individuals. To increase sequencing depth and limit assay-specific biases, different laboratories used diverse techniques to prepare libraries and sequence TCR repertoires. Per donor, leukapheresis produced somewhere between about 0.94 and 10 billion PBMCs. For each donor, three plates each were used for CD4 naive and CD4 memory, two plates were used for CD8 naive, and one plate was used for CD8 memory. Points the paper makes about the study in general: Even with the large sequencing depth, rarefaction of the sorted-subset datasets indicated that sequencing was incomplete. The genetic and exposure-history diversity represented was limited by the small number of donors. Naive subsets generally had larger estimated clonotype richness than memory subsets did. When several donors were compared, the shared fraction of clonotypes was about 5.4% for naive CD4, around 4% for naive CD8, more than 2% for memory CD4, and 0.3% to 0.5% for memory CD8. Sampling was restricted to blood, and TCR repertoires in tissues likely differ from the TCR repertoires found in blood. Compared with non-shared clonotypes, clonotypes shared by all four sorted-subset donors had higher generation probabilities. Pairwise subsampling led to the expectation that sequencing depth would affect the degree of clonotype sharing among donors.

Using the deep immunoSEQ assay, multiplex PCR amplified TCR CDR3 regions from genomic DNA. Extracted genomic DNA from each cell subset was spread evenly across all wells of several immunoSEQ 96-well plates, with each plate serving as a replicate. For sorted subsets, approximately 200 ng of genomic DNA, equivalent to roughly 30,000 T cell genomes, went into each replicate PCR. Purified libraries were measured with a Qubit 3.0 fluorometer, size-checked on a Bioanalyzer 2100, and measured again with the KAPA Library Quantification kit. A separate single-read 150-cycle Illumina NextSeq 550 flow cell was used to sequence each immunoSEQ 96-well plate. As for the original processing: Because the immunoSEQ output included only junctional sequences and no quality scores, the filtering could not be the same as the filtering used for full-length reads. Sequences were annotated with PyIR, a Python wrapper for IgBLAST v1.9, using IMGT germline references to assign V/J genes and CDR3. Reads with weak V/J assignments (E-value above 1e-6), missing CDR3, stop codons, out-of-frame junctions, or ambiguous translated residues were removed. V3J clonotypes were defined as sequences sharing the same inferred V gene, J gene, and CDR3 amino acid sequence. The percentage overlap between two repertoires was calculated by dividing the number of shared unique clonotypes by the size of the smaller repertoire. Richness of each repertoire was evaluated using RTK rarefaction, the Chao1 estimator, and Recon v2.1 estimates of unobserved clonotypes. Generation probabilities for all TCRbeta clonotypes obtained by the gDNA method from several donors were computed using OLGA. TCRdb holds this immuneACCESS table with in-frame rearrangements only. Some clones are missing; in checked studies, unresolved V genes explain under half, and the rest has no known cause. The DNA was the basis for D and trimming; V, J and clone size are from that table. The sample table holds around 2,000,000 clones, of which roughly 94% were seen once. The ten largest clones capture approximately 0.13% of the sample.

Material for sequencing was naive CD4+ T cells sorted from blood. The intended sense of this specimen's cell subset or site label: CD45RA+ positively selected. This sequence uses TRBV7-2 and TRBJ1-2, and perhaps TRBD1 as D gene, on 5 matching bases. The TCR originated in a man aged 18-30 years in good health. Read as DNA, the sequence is TGTGCCAGCAGCTGGGACCGGGACGCTCGTTATGGCTACACCTTC. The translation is CASSWDRDARYGYTF.